The T cell receptor beta chain under discussion was sequenced for a study of blood T cell repertoires in COVID-19. Some clones are missing from TCRdb's copy, which holds only in-frame ones; the method was immunoSEQ multiplex PCR. The repertoire holds 490,000 or so clones, with approximately 86% as singletons. Trimming shortened V by 4 bases and J by 8 bases, and 29 bases separated the two germline ends. This CDR3 is 18 amino acids long. The germline V gene has CDR1 MNHEY and CDR2 SVGEGT. Sequencing was carried out using PBMCs or T cells enriched from blood (not recorded which). The TCR comes from an older woman who had recovered from COVID-19. The rearrangement links TRBV6-2 or TRBV6-3 to TRBJ1-2; a weak D match, TRBD1 (6 bases). The CDR3 loop reads CASSSITTGSPAQRGYTF. DNA of the CDR3: TGTGCCAGCAGTTCGATCACTACAGGGTCCCCCGCTCAGAGGGGCTACACCTTC.